One and the same sample provided the 18 T cell receptor beta chains below, sequenced in a study of shared clonotypes between healthy human individuals. The data were produced by immunoSEQ multiplex PCR, yet TCRdb's version contains in-frame clones alone and is incomplete. The table includes about 1 million clones, 78% detected once. The sequenced material came from memory CD4+ T cells from PBMCs. Subset: CD45RA-negative fraction. The receptors shown here come from a man younger than 35 in good health. Some clones in this sample may be carry-over from other donors' samples.

The sample holds a few counts of this clone. V usage is TRBV6-6 and J usage is TRBJ1-2, with D perhaps TRBD1 (5 bases). CDR3 length equals 13 residues. V was trimmed by 6 bases and J by 2 bases, leaving 10 bases between them. Per the germline V gene, CDR1 is MNHNY and CDR2 is SVGAGI (reference sequence). CDR3 nucleotide sequence: TGTGCCAGCAGCCCCGACAGCAACTATGGCTACACCTTC. Amino acid sequence: CASSPDSNYGYTF.

CDR3: CASSSRDRSNEQFF. CDR3 nucleotides: TGTGCCAGCAGCAGCCGGGACAGAAGCAATGAGCAGTTCTTC. This sequence joins TRBV11-3 and TRBJ2-1, with 7 bases matching TRBD1. V dropped 5 bases and J dropped 6; count of bases not matched to a gene: 7. CDR3 length equals 14 residues. Germline-derived CDR1 and CDR2 are SGHNT and YENEEA.

This chain links TRBV18 with TRBJ2-7, with 7 positions matching TRBD1. V gave up 3 bases and J gave up 1 base; unmatched junction bases: 6. Germline CDR1 and CDR2: KGHSH and LQKENI. The length of the CDR3 is 15 residues. CDR3 nucleotides: TGTGCCAGCTCACCGGGGACAGTTGCATCCTACGAGCAGTACTTC. Encoded protein: CASSPGTVASYEQYF.

The chain recombines TRBV7-2 with TRBJ1-1, with TRBD1 matching 8 bases. The CDR3 has 16 amino acids. Germline CDR1 reads SGHTA; CDR2 reads FQGNSA. V was pared by 5 bases and J by 0 bases, with 8 bases of the junction left unmatched. CDR3 coding DNA: TGTGCCAGCAGCCCACGGACAGGGCCCTTGAACACTGAAGCTTTCTTT. Translation: CASSPRTGPLNTEAFF.

V usage is TRBV28 and J usage is TRBJ2-1, with a possible D match to TRBD2 (6 bases). The germline gives CDR1 MDHEN, CDR2 SYDVKM. The CDR3 has 13 amino acids. V shed 5 bases and J shed 8 bases, with 13 bases lying between them. The CDR3 DNA reads TGTGCCAGCAGTGCACCTGGACTATATGAGCAGTTCTTC. Encoded protein: CASSAPGLYEQFF.

J is TRBJ2-7 and V is TRBV15; 8 bases match TRBD1. The V segment lost 3 bases and the J segment 0 bases; nucleotides outside the gene matches: 4. The V gene's germline CDR1 is LNHNV and CDR2 YYDKDF (reference sequence). This CDR3 comprises 15 residues. In DNA, the CDR3 is TGTGCCACCAGCAGTGACAGGGGATACTCCTACGAGCAGTACTTC. Encoded protein: CATSSDRGYSYEQYF.

The V and J genes are TRBV28 and TRBJ2-3, with a tentative D call TRBD1 (6 bases). From germline, CDR1 is MDHEN and CDR2 SYDVKM. The germline V and J ends were trimmed by 3 bases and 0 bases, with 7 bases remaining between them. The CDR3 loop spans 14 amino acids. The CDR3 sequence: CASSFQGSTDTQYF. Written as DNA, the CDR3 is TGTGCCAGCAGTTTCCAGGGGAGCACAGATACGCAGTATTTT.

V usage is TRBV2 and J usage is TRBJ2-2, with 10 bases fitting TRBD1. The V and J ends lost 6 bases and 4 bases, in that order; junction bases with no gene match: 5. CDR3 size: 15 residues. In germline, CDR1 is SNHLY, CDR2 FYNNEI. The CDR3 region is CASSSRTGGTGELFF. The CDR3 DNA follows: TGTGCCAGCAGCTCACGGACAGGGGGCACCGGGGAGCTGTTTTTT. Supplemented by reference TRBV2 and TRBJ2-2, the full variable domain reads EPEVTQTPSHQVTQMGQEVILRCVPISNHLYFYWYRQILGQKVEFLVSFYNNEISEKSEIFDDQFSVERPDGSNFTLKIRSTKLEDSAMYFCASSSRTGGTGELFFGEGSRLTVL.

The V and J genes are TRBV6-1 and TRBJ1-2, with D possibly TRBD1 on 5 matching bases. Between the trimmed V and J ends, which lost 3 bases and 4 bases, there was a span of 18 bases. The CDR3 consists of 16 residues. Germline CDR1 MNHNS, CDR2 SASEGT. The chain's CDR3 is CASSDPGTPHGYGYTF. The CDR3, as DNA: TGTGCCAGCAGTGACCCAGGGACGCCTCACGGCTATGGCTACACCTTC.

V is TRBV7-6 and J is TRBJ2-2; no firm D call. Trimming stripped 1 base from V and 3 bases from J, with 9 bases between. The CDR3 length is 15 residues. Germline lookup yields CDR1 SGHVS and CDR2 FNYEAQ. For the CDR3, the DNA is TGTGCCAGCAGCTTAGAGATTGGGGACACCGGGGAGCTGTTTTTT. Translation: CASSLEIGDTGELFF.

The chain employs TRBV5-6 and TRBJ2-5; TRBD2 matches 14 bases. The trim removed 3 bases at V and 6 bases at J, leaving 10 bases unmatched. Per germline, CDR1 SGHDT and CDR2 YYEEEE. CDR3 length: 17 amino acids. In DNA, the CDR3 is TGTGCCAGCAGCTGGAGAGGGACTAGCGGGAGTAGACAGACCCAGTACTTC. Protein: CASSWRGTSGSRQTQYF.

This clone was counted between two and nine times. The gene calls are TRBV6-1 and TRBJ2-7; possible D gene TRBD2, 5 bases. Germline V gives CDR1 MNHNS, CDR2 SASEGT. V lost 1 base and J lost 7, with 17 bases in between. The CDR3 extends over 15 amino acids. The CDR3 protein is CASSEVVGSSGEQYF. The CDR3 nucleotides read TGTGCCAGCAGTGAAGTGGTAGGTAGTTCGGGGGAGCAGTACTTC.

This clone was picked up many times. The rearrangement links TRBV7-6 to TRBJ2-3, with 7 nucleotides matching TRBD2. Per germline, CDR1 SGHVS and CDR2 FNYEAQ. Trimming removed 5 bases from V and 4 bases from J; junction bases left unmatched: 9. The CDR3 is 15 amino acids. CDR3 loop: CASSLATSRADTQYF. CDR3 coding DNA: TGTGCCAGCAGCCTCGCGACTAGCAGGGCAGATACGCAGTATTTT.

This clone has at least ten counts. J is TRBJ2-2 and V is TRBV7-7, with 8 nucleotides matching TRBD1. J gave up 4 bases and V 5 bases, and 6 bases lay outside the gene matches. The CDR3 covers 15 residues. Per the germline V gene, CDR1 is SSHAT and CDR2 is FNYEAQ (reference sequence). This CDR3 is CASSLGTGATGELFF. Here the CDR3 DNA reads TGTGCCAGCAGCCTCGGGACAGGAGCCACCGGGGAGCTGTTTTTT.

The V and J genes are TRBV4-2 and TRBJ1-2; D remains ambiguous. CDR1 and CDR2 from the germline V gene are LGHNA and YNFKEQ. Trimming stripped 0 bases from V and 8 bases from J, with 13 bases between. CDR3 length: 14 amino acids. DNA for the CDR3: TGTGCCAGCAGCCAAGAGTCCTCTGGCCTGGGCTACACCTTC. This codes for CASSQESSGLGYTF.

This chain links TRBV19 with TRBJ2-7; possibly TRBD2 for D (6 bases). V lost 3 bases, J lost 0 bases, and 18 bases lay in between. Germline V gene lookup returns CDR1 LNHDA and CDR2 SQIVND (reference sequence). The CDR3 has 17 residues. CDR3 DNA: TGTGCCAGTAGTATTGGGGTGTACGGGGGTAGCTCCTACGAGCAGTACTTC. Residues: CASSIGVYGGSSYEQYF.

This clone showed up just a few times. The V call is TRBV30, the J call TRBJ1-1; 9 bases are shared with TRBD1. The CDR3 runs to 14 residues. Trimming at V came to 2 bases and at J to 5 bases, leaving 6 bases not matched to a gene. The germline gives CDR1 GTSNPN, CDR2 SVGIG (reference sequence). CDR3 nucleotides: TGTGCCTGGAGTTTAACAGGGGGCGGGACTGAAGCTTTCTTT. It yields the protein CAWSLTGGGTEAFF.

V and J are TRBV6-6 and TRBJ2-7; 7 bases match TRBD2. The V gene end was trimmed by 2 bases and the J gene end by 7 bases; junction bases not matched to a gene: 5. The CDR3 is made up of 13 amino acids. The germline V gene has CDR1 MNHNY and CDR2 SVGAGI (reference sequence). The CDR3 coding sequence is TGTGCCAGCAGTTACCCCGGCGGGGGTGAGCAGTACTTC. Protein product: CASSYPGGGEQYF.